This entry lists 18 T cell receptor beta chains sequenced from one sample in a study of blood T cell repertoires in COVID-19. The repertoire was sequenced with immunoSEQ multiplex PCR; TCRdb's copy has only in-frame clones and lacks some. The repertoire consists of over 80,000 clones, with around nine tenths occurring once and the leading ten covering roughly 2.8%. Sequencing input: peripheral blood. Source of these receptors: a woman over 75 with acute or convalescent COVID-19.

This clone was picked up a small number of times. The chain joins TRBV5-1 to TRBJ1-1, with a tentative D call TRBD1 (5 bases). Trimming shortened V by 3 bases and J by 2 bases, and 14 bases separated the two germline ends. The CDR3 spans 15 residues. The germline gives CDR1 SGHRS, CDR2 YFSETQ. CDR3 amino acids: CASSWDGRTNTEAFF. CDR3 DNA: TGCGCCAGCAGCTGGGACGGGAGGACAAACACTGAAGCTTTCTTT.

The rearrangement uses TRBV29-1 and TRBJ1-1; perhaps TRBD1 as D (6 bases). The CDR3 length is 14 residues. The V gene's germline CDR1 is SQVTM and CDR2 ANQGSEA. V shed 4 bases and J shed 0 bases, with 12 bases lying between them. CDR3 loop: CSVVQGNMNTEAFF. In nucleotides, the CDR3 is TGCAGCGTTGTACAGGGTAACATGAACACTGAAGCTTTCTTT. Together with reference TRBV29-1 and TRBJ1-1, the CDR3 gives the full variable domain: SAVISQKPSRDICQRGTSLTIQCQVDSQVTMMFWYRQQPGQSLTLIATANQGSEATYESGFVIDKFPISRPNLTFSTLTVSNMSPEDSSIYLCSVVQGNMNTEAFFGQGTRLTVV.

This chain's CDR3 is CASSTNLAGEQYF. The CDR3 DNA reads TGTGCCAGCAGCACGAACCTAGCGGGCGAGCAGTACTTC. This chain uses TRBV9 with TRBJ2-7; 8 bases fit TRBD2. Losses at the gene ends were 4 bases for V and 6 bases for J; bases not matched to a gene: 6. The CDR3 contains 13 residues. The germline V gene has CDR1 SGDLS and CDR2 YYNGEE.

The DNA for the CDR3 is TGCGCCAGCAGCTTGGACGGTAGCAATCAGCCCCAGCATTTT. Amino acid sequence: CASSLDGSNQPQHF. The chain is built from TRBV5-1 and TRBJ1-5; the D is unclear. Germline V gives CDR1 SGHRS, CDR2 YFSETQ. There are 14 residues in the CDR3. Trimming left V 0 bases short and J 0 bases short, with 4 bases between.

This chain connects TRBV19 to TRBJ1-2; 7 nucleotides align to TRBD1. Germline V gene sequence: CDR1 LNHDA, CDR2 SQIVND (reference sequence). V trimming: 5 bases; J trimming: 7 bases; junction bases outside the gene matches: 7. The CDR3 contains 13 residues. CDR3: CASSLTGFSGYTF. Here the CDR3 DNA reads TGTGCCAGTAGTCTGACAGGGTTTAGTGGCTACACCTTC. Using reference TRBV19 and TRBJ1-2 for the parts outside the CDR3, the full variable domain is DGGITQSPKYLFRKEGQNVTLSCEQNLNHDAMYWYRQDPGQGLRLIYYSQIVNDFQKGDIAEGYSVSREKKESFPLTVTSAQKNPTAFYLCASSLTGFSGYTFGSGTRLTVV.

This clone was observed a handful of times. This chain joins TRBV9 and TRBJ1-2; 11 nucleotides match TRBD1. CDR1 and CDR2 (germline): SGDLS, YYNGEE. J gave up 7 bases and V 4 bases, and 6 bases lay outside the gene matches. The CDR3 contains 14 residues. The CDR3 loop is CASSFQDRGLGYTF. The CDR3 DNA reads TGTGCCAGCAGCTTCCAGGACAGGGGGCTTGGCTACACCTTC.

CDR3 sequence: CASLPPDRLNTEAFF. The CDR3 DNA reads as TGTGCCAGCCTCCCCCCGGACAGGTTGAACACTGAAGCTTTCTTT. The V call is TRBV6-5, the J call TRBJ1-1, with TRBD1 matching 7 bases. J lost 0 bases, V lost 8 bases, and 9 bases had no gene match. This CDR3 comprises 15 residues. Germline CDR1 reads MNHEY; CDR2 reads SVGAGI.

The J gene is TRBJ1-2, the V gene TRBV9; unclear D gene. Trimming removed 0 bases at V and 1 base at J, with 13 bases between. Germline V gene sequence: CDR1 SGDLS, CDR2 YYNGEE. This CDR3 contains 16 residues. Here the CDR3 reads CASSVGSGIGNYGYTF. The CDR3 nucleotides are TGTGCCAGCAGCGTAGGCTCGGGTATCGGTAACTATGGCTACACCTTC.

This sequence joins TRBV29-1 and TRBJ1-1, with a weak D call TRBD1 (6 bases). V lost 7 bases and J lost 3, with 15 bases in between. From germline, CDR1 is SQVTM and CDR2 ANQGSEA. This CDR3 region has 13 residues. DNA for the CDR3: TGCAGCGGGGGGGGCGCCGGGGACACTGAAGCTTTCTTT. This gives the protein CSGGGAGDTEAFF.

This chain links TRBV6-2 or TRBV6-3 with TRBJ1-5, with D maybe TRBD1 (5 bases). V was clipped by 4 bases and J by 4 bases, with 11 bases between them. The CDR3 is 14 amino acids. CDR1 and CDR2 (germline): MNHEY, SVGEGT. In DNA, the CDR3 is TGTGCCAGCAGTTTCCCCAGGGTAAATCAGCCCCAGCATTTT. Protein sequence: CASSFPRVNQPQHF.

A single count supports this clone. The chain links TRBV18 to TRBJ2-7, with unresolved D. Germline V gene lookup returns CDR1 KGHSH and CDR2 LQKENI. The CDR3 has 13 residues. V shed 1 base and J shed 1 base, with 5 bases lying between them. Here the CDR3 reads CASSPLQSYEQYF. CDR3 DNA sequence: TGTGCCAGCTCACCACTCCAATCCTACGAGCAGTACTTC. The complete variable domain, with remaining parts taken from reference TRBV18 and TRBJ2-7, reads NAGVMQNPRHLVRRRGQEARLRCSPMKGHSHVYWYRQLPEEGLKFMVYLQKENIIDESGMPKERFSAEFPKEGPSILRIQQVVRGDSAAYFCASSPLQSYEQYFGPGTRLTVT.

CDR3 protein: CASADRARETQYF. The CDR3, as DNA: TGTGCCAGTGCGGACAGGGCGAGAGAGACCCAGTACTTC. The chain employs TRBV19 and TRBJ2-5; the match to TRBD1 covers 8 bases. After removal of 8 bases from V and 4 bases from J, the junction contained 6 bases not matched to a gene. Germline V gives CDR1 LNHDA, CDR2 SQIVND (reference sequence). CDR3 length equals 13 residues. Full variable domain (rest looked up from reference TRBV19 and TRBJ2-5): DGGITQSPKYLFRKEGQNVTLSCEQNLNHDAMYWYRQDPGQGLRLIYYSQIVNDFQKGDIAEGYSVSREKKESFPLTVTSAQKNPTAFYLCASADRARETQYFGPGTRLLVL.

This clone was counted between two and nine times. The chain is built from TRBV19 and TRBJ1-1, with D possibly matching TRBD1 (6 bases). Trimming shortened V by 4 bases and J by 6 bases, and 12 bases separated the two germline ends. CDR3 length: 13 residues. Looked up from germline, CDR1 is LNHDA and CDR2 is SQIVND (reference sequence). The CDR3 DNA reads as TGTGCCAGTAGTACAGGGGCGAGGGCTGAAGCTTTCTTT. This encodes CASSTGARAEAFF. The full variable domain, rest sourced from reference TRBV19 and TRBJ1-1, is DGGITQSPKYLFRKEGQNVTLSCEQNLNHDAMYWYRQDPGQGLRLIYYSQIVNDFQKGDIAEGYSVSREKKESFPLTVTSAQKNPTAFYLCASSTGARAEAFFGQGTRLTVV.

This rearrangement joins TRBV28 to TRBJ1-2; D gene ambiguous. The V and J ends lost 6 bases and 5 bases respectively, with 22 bases between them. Germline lookup yields CDR1 MDHEN and CDR2 SYDVKM. The CDR3 spans 16 residues. The CDR3 bases are TGTGCCAGCAGACCACTGGACCGTCCGGACTATTATGGCTACACCTTC. This gives the protein CASRPLDRPDYYGYTF.

This CDR3 is CASSQDRAATEAFF. CDR3 sequence (DNA): TGCGCCAGCAGCCAAGACAGGGCAGCCACTGAAGCTTTCTTT. The chain links TRBV4-3 to TRBJ1-1, with a possible D match to TRBD1 (5 bases). The germline V gene has CDR1 LGHNA and CDR2 YSLEER. Trimming shortened V by 0 bases and J by 4 bases, and 9 bases separated the two germline ends. CDR3 size: 14 residues.

J is TRBJ2-1 and V is TRBV18; the match to TRBD1 covers 11 bases. With 3 bases clipped from V and 2 bases from J, the junction kept 9 bases outside the gene matches. Per germline, CDR1 KGHSH and CDR2 LQKENI. There are 18 residues in the CDR3. The CDR3 region has the DNA TGTGCCAGCTCACCTCGGACAGGGGGCCTGCAGACCTACAATGAGCAGTTCTTC. The encoded protein is CASSPRTGGLQTYNEQFF.

V usage is TRBV3-1 (or the pseudogene TRBV3-2) and J usage is TRBJ2-1; maybe TRBD2 (5 bases). Per the germline V gene, CDR1 is LGHDT and CDR2 is YNNKEL (reference sequence). Trimming removed 1 base at V and 7 bases at J, with 11 bases between. The CDR3 runs to 14 residues. CDR3 residues: CASSQVSGVNEQFF. Here the CDR3 DNA reads TGTGCCAGCAGCCAAGTATCCGGGGTTAATGAGCAGTTCTTC.

The chain has TRBV4-3 and TRBJ1-1; 8 bases are a match to TRBD1. Germline CDR1 reads LGHNA; CDR2 reads YSLEER. The CDR3 runs to 20 residues. V trimming: 0 bases; J trimming: 0 bases; junction bases outside the gene matches: 15. The CDR3 here is CASSQDWGRGRDGLNTEAFF. The CDR3 DNA reads TGCGCCAGCAGCCAAGATTGGGGCAGGGGGCGGGACGGGTTGAACACTGAAGCTTTCTTT.